This T cell receptor (beta chain) was documented in a study of cytomegalovirus exposure and HLA in healthy donors. The PCR ran on 60 Vbeta and 13 Jbeta primers. The protocol was immunoSEQ multiplex PCR, while the TCRdb copy is restricted to in-frame clones and leaves out a portion. The repertoire has about 130,000 clones, over 80% of them found once; the top ten carry approximately 1.2%. Germline lookup yields CDR1 MGHRA and CDR2 YSYEKL. V lost 0 bases, J lost 1 base, and 15 bases lay in between. There are 17 residues in the CDR3. This sequence joins TRBV4-1 and TRBJ1-2; D gene ambiguous. The specimen sequenced was PBMCs. This clonotype was obtained from a boy between 10 and 17 years old in good health and CMV-seronegative. This CDR3 reads CASSQDAGVSFNYGYTF. CDR3 nucleotide sequence: TGCGCCAGCAGCCAAGATGCCGGAGTATCTTTTAACTATGGCTACACCTTC.